These T cell receptor beta chains were read from a single sample in a study of blood T cell repertoires in COVID-19. The repertoire was sequenced with immunoSEQ multiplex PCR; TCRdb's copy has only in-frame clones and lacks some. The sample lists some 310,000 clones, roughly 90% occurring once. The source material was peripheral blood. Receptors were obtained from a woman younger than 45 with COVID-19, enrolled during active disease. Each CDR3 is given with its conserved first and last residue.

j_gene,v_gene,CDR3aa
TRBJ2-3,TRBV24-1,CATSDRTGGTDTQYF
TRBJ1-6,TRBV30,CAWSSGKTVQGSPLHF
TRBJ1-4,TRBV7-9,CASSLKDSFNEKLFF
TRBJ1-2,TRBV11-2,CASSLDRTGTYGYTF
TRBJ1-5,TRBV5-1,CASSLTGQSNQPQHF
TRBJ2-3,TRBV28,CASSYSGTMGTQYF
TRBJ2-7,TRBV3-1/TRBV3-2,CASSPRGGQAVTEQYF
TRBJ2-7,TRBV28,CASRDGTAASYEQYF
TRBJ1-2,TRBV28,CASSSPGQRYYTF
TRBJ1-3,TRBV18,CASSPEGQLSGNTIYF
TRBJ1-2,TRBV5-4,CASSLVGADGYTF
TRBJ2-7,TRBV5-1,CASRSGTSGYEQYF
TRBJ1-1,TRBV19,CASSPQGYGEAFF
TRBJ2-1,TRBV7-9,CASSGTGTSAYNEQFF
TRBJ2-7,TRBV6-1,CASSDGQGVSEQYF
TRBJ1-2,TRBV6-6,CASSRTVNAPNYGYTF
TRBJ2-5,TRBV5-6,CASSLDGQGGTQYF
TRBJ2-1,TRBV2,CASLAASSYNEQFF
TRBJ1-3,TRBV7-6,CASSPARGLAGNTIYF
TRBJ1-1,TRBV10-2,CASSESGGGTEAFF
TRBJ2-7,TRBV7-2,CASSRGDNSYEQYF